Reported below is one T cell receptor (beta chain). This receptor's antigen is unknown. Base qualities are not recorded, but no much larger clone differs from it by a single base. The germline ends are 9 bases apart after V is trimmed by 3 bases and J by 2 bases. Reading from cysteine to phenylalanine, the CDR3 counts 14 amino acids. The CDR3 DNA has 42 bases and is translated from base 1. From the germline V gene, CDR1 is KGHSH and CDR2 is LQKENI. This sample stems from a study of T cell changes during pregnancy in multiple sclerosis (dated by TCRdb to between 2018 and 2021). Looking at the study overall: In women with multiple sclerosis, the researchers looked at how the T cell repertoire shifted as pregnancy progressed.

Receptor amplification or capture employed the immunoSEQ multiplex PCR assay. In TCRdb, the immuneACCESS table is reduced to in-frame sequences with V and J assigned. These tables do not hold every clone; where another copy was compared, an unresolved V gene accounts for under half, and the others remain unexplained. This sample is represented by tens of thousands of clones; roughly 92% of them were singletons. More than 0.85% of the sample rests with the top ten. The chain couples TRBV18 to TRBJ2-3; tentative D gene TRBD2, with 5 bases matching. Here the sequenced sample was peripheral blood, taken after pregnancy. The receptor's source is a female donor with multiple sclerosis, enrolled in a pregnancy study. The DNA reads as follows: TGTGCCAGCTCACCCCTGGACTCCACAGATACGCAGTATTTT. Translated, this gives CASSPLDSTDTQYF.